The rows below give T cell receptor beta chains drawn from one sample of a study of glioma-infiltrating T cells. MiXCR was run by TCRdb on the multiplex PCR reads, yielding one entry per CDR3 protein. The profile covers some 99,000 distinct CDR3 sequences, with about 25% appearing a single time and roughly a third taken by the ten largest. Material for sequencing was glioma tissue, nonneoplastic brain tissue, or PBMCs (not recorded which). The receptors derive from a human donor with low-grade glioma or glioblastoma, undergoing nonglioma brain surgery, or in good health (not recorded which). The CDR3 runs from the conserved cysteine through the conserved F or W. D genes are given only for firm matches. Clone size is given for some rows only: seen once, a few or many times, or a class if the clone is expanded.

d_gene: NA; j_gene: TRBJ2-7; abundance: many; v_gene: TRBV11-2; CDR3nt: TGTGCCAGCAGCTTTTTAGTTGGGAACGGCGAGCAGTACTTC; CDR3aa: CASSFLVGNGEQYF
d_gene: TRBD1; j_gene: TRBJ2-7; abundance: many; v_gene: TRBV7-2; CDR3nt: TGTGCCAGCAGCGCCGGACAGGGCTCCTACGAGCAGTACTTC; CDR3aa: CASSAGQGSYEQYF
d_gene: TRBD2; j_gene: TRBJ2-3; abundance: few; v_gene: TRBV4-1; CDR3nt: TGCGCCAGCAGCCGACTGAGCGGGGGGGAGGATACGCAGTATTTT; CDR3aa: CASSRLSGGEDTQYF
d_gene: TRBD1; j_gene: TRBJ2-7; abundance: many; v_gene: TRBV12-3/TRBV12-4; CDR3nt: TGTGCCAGCAGTTTGACTCAGGGGGTATCCTACGAGCAGTACTTC; CDR3aa: CASSLTQGVSYEQYF
d_gene: NA; j_gene: TRBJ2-5; abundance: many; v_gene: TRBV28; CDR3nt: TGTGCCAGCAGTTACGGCGGGACAGCCCAAGAGACCCAGTACTTC; CDR3aa: CASSYGGTAQETQYF
d_gene: TRBD1; j_gene: TRBJ2-1; abundance: many; v_gene: TRBV4-1; CDR3nt: TGCGCCAGCAGCCAAGAGGACAGGGGGAATGAGCAGTTCTTC; CDR3aa: CASSQEDRGNEQFF
d_gene: NA; j_gene: TRBJ1-1; abundance: NA; v_gene: TRBV25-1; CDR3nt: TGTGCCAGCAGCTCCAGCCCTTTCATGAACACCGGAGCTTTCTTT; CDR3aa: CASSSSPFMNTGAFF
d_gene: TRBD2; j_gene: TRBJ2-5; abundance: NA; v_gene: TRBV20-1; CDR3nt: TGCAGTGCTAGAGCCGCCCTAGCGGGAGGGCCAGAGAAGACCCAGTACTTC; CDR3aa: CSARAALAGGPEKTQYF
d_gene: NA; j_gene: TRBJ2-7; abundance: NA; v_gene: TRBV29-1; CDR3nt: TGCAGCGTTGAAAAAGGAGGGGGCGCCTACGATCAGTACTTC; CDR3aa: CSVEKGGGAYDQYF
d_gene: NA; j_gene: TRBJ2-2; abundance: many; v_gene: TRBV6-1; CDR3nt: TGTGCCAGCAGTTATCGGCTAGGGAACACCGGGGAGCTGTTTTTT; CDR3aa: CASSYRLGNTGELFF
d_gene: NA; j_gene: TRBJ1-2; abundance: NA; v_gene: TRBV29-1; CDR3nt: TGCAGCGGAGGACCTAACTATGGCTACACCTTC; CDR3aa: CSGGPNYGYTF
d_gene: TRBD2; j_gene: TRBJ2-3; abundance: many; v_gene: TRBV18; CDR3nt: TGTGCCAGCTCACCGCGACTAGCGGGGGGCACAGATACGCAGTATTTT; CDR3aa: CASSPRLAGGTDTQYF
d_gene: NA; j_gene: TRBJ1-1; abundance: NA; v_gene: TRBV6-2/TRBV6-3; CDR3nt: TGTGTTAGCAGTATCACACTCTCGGGAACTGAAGCTTTCTTT; CDR3aa: CVSSITLSGTEAFF
d_gene: NA; j_gene: TRBJ2-7; abundance: many; v_gene: TRBV24-1; CDR3nt: TGTGCCACCAGCCCTATATCGGCCGGGGAGCAGTACTTC; CDR3aa: CATSPISAGEQYF
d_gene: NA; j_gene: TRBJ1-1; abundance: many; v_gene: TRBV18; CDR3nt: TGTGCCAGCTCAAAGGTACCCCCTGAAGCTTTCTTT; CDR3aa: CASSKVPPEAFF
d_gene: NA; j_gene: TRBJ1-6; abundance: many; v_gene: TRBV2; CDR3nt: TGTGCCAGCAGTGAAAGGGCACCCTATAATTCACCCCTCCACTTT; CDR3aa: CASSERAPYNSPLHF
d_gene: NA; j_gene: TRBJ2-7; abundance: many; v_gene: TRBV28; CDR3nt: TGTGCCAGCAGTTTAGGGATAGGGTACGAGCAGTACTTC; CDR3aa: CASSLGIGYEQYF
d_gene: NA; j_gene: TRBJ1-1; abundance: few; v_gene: TRBV27; CDR3nt: TGTGCCAGCAGTTCGCTCACAGGACACCATGAAGCTTTCTTT; CDR3aa: CASSSLTGHHEAFF
d_gene: NA; j_gene: TRBJ1-3; abundance: many; v_gene: TRBV20-1; CDR3nt: TGCAGTGCTAGGCCACATGGAAACACCATATATTTT; CDR3aa: CSARPHGNTIYF
d_gene: NA; j_gene: TRBJ2-1; abundance: many; v_gene: TRBV20-1; CDR3nt: TGCAGTGCGCACAAAACAGGGAGCTCCTACAATGAGCAGTTCTTC; CDR3aa: CSAHKTGSSYNEQFF
d_gene: NA; j_gene: TRBJ2-1; abundance: many; v_gene: TRBV12-3/TRBV12-4; CDR3nt: TGTGCCAGCACCGTGTCCGGGTCCCGGATTTACAATGAGCAGTTCTTC; CDR3aa: CASTVSGSRIYNEQFF
d_gene: NA; j_gene: TRBJ2-1; abundance: large; v_gene: TRBV6-2/TRBV6-3; CDR3nt: TGTGCCAGCAGGATTAGCTATGAGCAGTTCTTC; CDR3aa: CASRISYEQFF
d_gene: NA; j_gene: TRBJ2-5; abundance: many; v_gene: TRBV6-5; CDR3nt: TGTGCCAGCAGTTACTCGAGTGCCAAAGGGGAGACCCAGTACTTC; CDR3aa: CASSYSSAKGETQYF
d_gene: NA; j_gene: TRBJ1-1; abundance: medium-sized; v_gene: TRBV6-2/TRBV6-3; CDR3nt: TGTGCCAGCAATAGGGCCGGGAACACTGAAGCTTTCTTT; CDR3aa: CASNRAGNTEAFF
d_gene: TRBD1; j_gene: TRBJ2-2; abundance: many; v_gene: TRBV2; CDR3nt: TGTGCCAGCAGTGTAATCGGGACAGGGAAGGCCGGGGAGCTGTTTTTT; CDR3aa: CASSVIGTGKAGELFF
d_gene: NA; j_gene: TRBJ1-1; abundance: NA; v_gene: TRBV28; CDR3nt: NA; CDR3aa: CASSLSGSYICSASGGQGDTEAFF
d_gene: TRBD1; j_gene: TRBJ2-1; abundance: NA; v_gene: TRBV6-1; CDR3nt: TGTGCCAGAAGGACAGGGGCTCCCTACAATGAGGAGTTCTTC; CDR3aa: CARRTGAPYNEEFF
d_gene: NA; j_gene: TRBJ1-2; abundance: NA; v_gene: TRBV6-5; CDR3nt: TGTGCCAGCAGTTACTTGGTGGGGGGCTACACCTTC; CDR3aa: CASSYLVGGYTF
d_gene: NA; j_gene: TRBJ1-2; abundance: many; v_gene: TRBV4-2; CDR3nt: TGTGCCAGCAGCCAAGATCTTGGAGGCAAGCTTTCAGCTTATGGCTACACCTTC; CDR3aa: CASSQDLGGKLSAYGYTF
d_gene: NA; j_gene: TRBJ2-1; abundance: NA; v_gene: TRBV7-6; CDR3nt: TGTGCCAGCAGCTTAGATGTGATATCCTACAATGAGCAGTTCTTC; CDR3aa: CASSLDVISYNEQFF
d_gene: NA; j_gene: TRBJ2-1; abundance: many; v_gene: TRBV28; CDR3nt: TGTGCCAGCAGACCCCCGGGCTCCCACAATGAGCAGTTCTTC; CDR3aa: CASRPPGSHNEQFF
d_gene: TRBD1; j_gene: TRBJ1-2; abundance: many; v_gene: TRBV20-1; CDR3nt: TGCAGTGCTACCGGGACAGCGGGATCCTATGGCTACACCTTC; CDR3aa: CSATGTAGSYGYTF
d_gene: TRBD1; j_gene: TRBJ1-4; abundance: NA; v_gene: TRBV27; CDR3nt: TGTGCCAGCAGGCGGACAGGGAGATATGAAAAACTGTTTTTT; CDR3aa: CASRRTGRYEKLFF
d_gene: NA; j_gene: TRBJ2-7; abundance: many; v_gene: TRBV27; CDR3nt: TGTGCCAGCAGTTTAATGGAGGGATACGAGCAGTACTTC; CDR3aa: CASSLMEGYEQYF
d_gene: TRBD2; j_gene: TRBJ2-3; abundance: few; v_gene: TRBV19; CDR3nt: TGTGCCAGTAGTATAGATCCCCCGACTAGCGGGAGCACAGATACGCAGTATTTT; CDR3aa: CASSIDPPTSGSTDTQYF
d_gene: TRBD2; j_gene: TRBJ2-1; abundance: many; v_gene: TRBV6-1; CDR3nt: TGTGCCAGCAGGAGGGCGGGAGGCCGCTTGGAGCGGAATGAGCAGTTCTTC; CDR3aa: CASRRAGGRLERNEQFF
d_gene: TRBD2; j_gene: TRBJ2-3; abundance: many; v_gene: TRBV20-1; CDR3nt: TGCAGTGCTAGAGATTTACTAGCGGGGGACACAGATACGCAGTATTTT; CDR3aa: CSARDLLAGDTDTQYF
d_gene: NA; j_gene: TRBJ2-5; abundance: many; v_gene: TRBV20-1; CDR3nt: TGCAGTGCTAGAGATAGCGCGCGGGCCGTACAGAGAGAGACCCAGTACTTC; CDR3aa: CSARDSARAVQRETQYF
d_gene: NA; j_gene: TRBJ1-5; abundance: many; v_gene: TRBV28; CDR3nt: TGTGCCAGCAGTTTCGGGGGCTTGAGCAATCAGCCCCAGCATTTT; CDR3aa: CASSFGGLSNQPQHF
d_gene: TRBD1; j_gene: TRBJ1-1; abundance: NA; v_gene: TRBV28; CDR3nt: TGTGCCGGCAGTGGACAGGGGCGCAATGAAGCTTTCTTT; CDR3aa: CAGSGQGRNEAFF